The 31 T cell receptor beta chains below come from one sample, sequenced in a study of beta chain features in type 1 diabetes. Study results and caveats: Across all four CD4+ subsets, people with type 1 diabetes showed modestly shorter TCRB CDR3s.

No antigen is known for these receptors. The isolated RNA, all of it, was reverse transcribed, so expressed TCRB transcripts were what got sequenced. Clones were read by immunoSEQ multiplex PCR, and TCRdb kept only the in-frame ones, dropping some. Altogether 640,000 or so clones are present, over 11% being singletons, with the ten largest covering just under 0.04%. Sequencing input: naive CD4+ T cells from blood. All receptors come from a young man with type 1 diabetes.

This clone was picked up a small number of times. This chain uses TRBV6-5 with TRBJ1-1; D is uncertain. Germline V CDR1 and CDR2: MNHEY, SVGAGI. Trimming removed 7 bases at V and 1 base at J, with 10 bases between. The CDR3 sequence is 13 residues long. The CDR3 is CASTKLGNTEAFF. In DNA form, the CDR3 reads TGTGCCAGCACTAAGCTCGGGAACACTGAAGCTTTCTTT.

This clone showed up just a few times. V gene TRBV19 combines with J gene TRBJ2-1, with a weak D call TRBD1 (6 bases). The CDR3 covers 14 residues. From germline, CDR1 is LNHDA and CDR2 SQIVND (reference sequence). The V end lost 3 bases, the J end lost 9 bases, and 15 bases lay between the germline ends. Here the CDR3 DNA reads TGTGCCAGTAGTATGGATACAGGGATAGGTGAGCAGTTCTTC. Its translation is CASSMDTGIGEQFF.

This clone was found a few times. Other DNA sequences from this sample encode an identical CDR3 as well. The chain recombines TRBV18 with TRBJ2-5; D call uncertain. Germline loops: CDR1 KGHSH, CDR2 LQKENI. V was cut by 3 bases and J by 4 bases, with 3 bases left in between. CDR3 length equals 11 residues. This CDR3 reads CASSPGETQYF. For the CDR3, the DNA is TGTGCCAGCTCACCCGGAGAGACCCAGTACTTC.

The chain carries TRBV11-2 and TRBJ1-3; 7 bases line up with TRBD1. Germline loops: CDR1 SGHAT, CDR2 FQNNGV. The V and J ends lost 5 bases and 6 bases, in that order; junction bases with no gene match: 10. This CDR3 is built from 15 residues. This CDR3 is CASSLRQGDENTIYF. CDR3 sequence (DNA): TGTGCCAGCAGCCTGAGACAGGGCGACGAAAACACCATATATTTT. The whole variable domain, filled in from reference TRBV11-2 and TRBJ1-3, reads EAGVAQSPRYKIIEKRQSVAFWCNPISGHATLYWYQQILGQGPKLLIQFQNNGVVDDSQLPKDRFSAERLKGVDSTLKIQPAKLEDSAVYLCASSLRQGDENTIYFGEGSWLTVV.

This chain joins TRBV7-9 and TRBJ2-3, with D unresolved. This CDR3 has 16 residues. The germline V gene encodes CDR1 SEHNR and CDR2 FQNEAQ (reference sequence). V lost 5 bases and J 8 bases, leaving 23 bases between the germline ends. The CDR3 reads CASSRGPQPQLGTQYF. The CDR3 nucleotides read TGTGCCAGCAGCCGTGGCCCCCAGCCGCAGCTCGGTACGCAGTATTTT.

As concerns this clone: One end of the junction fails to match germline, which may point to a read error. This chain connects TRBV7-3 to TRBJ2-6; no firm D call. Germline CDR1 and CDR2: SGHTA and FQGTGA. There are 15 residues in the CDR3. The CDR3: CASSLTMAGANVLTF. The DNA for the CDR3 is TGTGCCAGCAGCCTAACAATGGCTGGGGCCAACGTCCTGACTTTC.

In this sample, this clone turned up a few times. This rearrangement joins TRBV11-2 to TRBJ1-1; tentatively, D is TRBD1 (5 bases). Between the trimmed V and J ends, which lost 0 bases and 3 bases, there was a span of 14 bases. CDR1 and CDR2 from the germline V gene are SGHAT and FQNNGV. This CDR3 region has 16 residues. In DNA form, the CDR3 reads TGTGCCAGCAGCTTAGAGTTCGACAGCCGTTACACTGAAGCTTTCTTT. This codes for CASSLEFDSRYTEAFF.

This clone was counted only a few times. The rearrangement joins TRBV9 to TRBJ1-2; D may be TRBD1 (6 bases). Germline V lookup: CDR1 SGDLS, CDR2 YYNGEE. With 3 bases removed from V and 2 bases from J, the gap between germline ends came to 14 bases. The CDR3 covers 15 residues. The CDR3 reads CASSATSQGNYGYTF. Here the CDR3 DNA reads TGTGCCAGCAGCGCAACTTCACAGGGAAACTATGGCTACACCTTC.

The rearrangement joins TRBV29-1 to TRBJ2-3; weak D call: TRBD1 (5 bases). V dropped 4 bases and J dropped 7 bases, with 9 bases sitting between them. This CDR3 has 11 residues. Germline CDR1 and CDR2: SQVTM and ANQGSEA. The CDR3: CSVGAGNTQYF. The CDR3 DNA sequence: TGCAGCGTTGGGGCAGGGAATACGCAGTATTTT.

This chain joins TRBV4-3 and TRBJ2-7, with D unclear. V lost 4 bases to trimming and J lost 6 bases, with 13 bases between them. Germline assignment: CDR1 LGHNA and CDR2 YSLEER. The CDR3 runs 13 residues. The CDR3: CASSPKKGIEQYF. The CDR3 bases are TGCGCCAGCAGCCCGAAGAAAGGGATCGAGCAGTACTTC.

This clone was counted only a few times. The same CDR3 also results from other DNA sequences found in this sample. The genes are TRBV30 and TRBJ2-5; TRBD1 might be the D (5 bases). The V gene's germline CDR1 is GTSNPN and CDR2 SVGIG (reference sequence). This CDR3 comprises 12 residues. V lost 4 bases to trimming and J lost 2 bases, with 8 bases between them. This CDR3 is CAWTPGQETQYF. The CDR3 nucleotides read TGTGCCTGGACTCCAGGGCAAGAGACCCAGTACTTC.

Written as DNA, the CDR3 is TGTGCCAGCTCACGAGCCCAGATCCCAGAGACCCAGTACTTC. This gives the protein CASSRAQIPETQYF. The chain links TRBV18 to TRBJ2-5; no firm D call. This CDR3 spans 14 amino acids. The germline V gene has CDR1 KGHSH and CDR2 LQKENI. V lost 4 bases and J 4 bases, leaving 13 bases between the germline ends.

This clone was counted between two and nine times. The gene calls are TRBV19 and TRBJ2-6; the D is unclear. The V end was cut by 4 bases, the J end by 0 bases, with 13 bases between. CDR1 is LNHDA and CDR2 is SQIVND in the germline V gene (reference sequence). This CDR3 is 17 amino acids long. The chain's CDR3 is CASSKGQAFSGANVLTF. The CDR3 region has the DNA TGTGCCAGTAGTAAGGGTCAGGCGTTCTCTGGGGCCAACGTCCTGACTTTC.

The chain recombines TRBV4-1 with TRBJ2-2; D uncertain. CDR1 is MGHRA and CDR2 is YSYEKL in the germline V gene. V lost 7 bases and J lost 4, with 10 bases in between. The CDR3 length is 13 residues. The CDR3: CASKAGATGELFF. CDR3 bases: TGCGCCAGCAAGGCAGGAGCCACCGGGGAGCTGTTTTTT.

This clone was detected only a few times. The chain recombines TRBV4-1 with TRBJ2-7; 10 nucleotides align to TRBD1. V gave up 1 base and J gave up 4 bases; unmatched junction bases: 4. The germline gives CDR1 MGHRA, CDR2 YSYEKL. This CDR3 is built from 15 residues. As DNA, the CDR3 is TGCGCCAGCAGCCAAGGACAGGGGGCTTTGTACGAGCAGTACTTC. Amino acids: CASSQGQGALYEQYF.

This chain uses TRBV4-1 with TRBJ2-7; D call uncertain. The CDR3 covers 13 residues. Germline CDR1 is MGHRA and CDR2 is YSYEKL. The ends were cut back, 0 bases at V and 2 bases at J, with 5 bases in the middle. The CDR3 sequence: CASSQDATYEQYF. In DNA, the CDR3 is TGCGCCAGCAGCCAAGATGCAACCTACGAGCAGTACTTC.

The sample holds a few counts of this clone. The rearrangement links TRBV4-2 to TRBJ1-2; a weak D match, TRBD1 (6 bases). The CDR3 consists of 15 residues. Germline lookup yields CDR1 LGHNA and CDR2 YNFKEQ. Between the trimmed V and J ends, which lost 0 bases and 4 bases, there was a span of 12 bases. In nucleotides, the CDR3 is TGTGCCAGCAGCCAAGATCCGGACAGCCTCTATGGCTACACCTTC. This sequence encodes CASSQDPDSLYGYTF.

This clone was recorded a few times. This chain joins TRBV4-3 and TRBJ1-5, with 7 bases fitting TRBD1. Looked up from germline, CDR1 is LGHNA and CDR2 is YSLEER. Losses at the gene ends were 5 bases for V and 3 bases for J; bases not matched to a gene: 10. The CDR3 totals 16 residues. The CDR3 coding sequence is TGCGCCAGCAGCGCAACAGGGGTGCCCTTCAATCAGCCCCAGCATTTT. It encodes CASSATGVPFNQPQHF.

As concerns this clone: Other DNA variants within this sample encode the same CDR3. The chain uses TRBV10-3 and TRBJ1-1, with a tentative D call TRBD1 (5 bases). CDR1 ENHRY and CDR2 SYGVKD come from the germline V gene. CDR3 length: 13 amino acids. The germline V and J ends were trimmed by 0 bases and 5 bases, with 7 bases remaining between them. CDR3 in amino acids: CAISESGDTEAFF. The CDR3 bases are TGTGCCATCAGTGAGTCGGGGGATACTGAAGCTTTCTTT.

The rearrangement links TRBV6-5 to TRBJ2-3; a weak D match, TRBD2 (5 bases). This CDR3 has 15 amino acids. Trimming pared 2 bases from V and 2 bases from J, leaving 11 bases between. From germline, CDR1 is MNHEY and CDR2 SVGAGI. CDR3 DNA sequence: TGTGCCAGCAGTTACGGACTGCAATCCACAGATACGCAGTATTTT. It specifies CASSYGLQSTDTQYF.

The CDR3 region is CSVSDGNSNQPQHF. The CDR3 nucleotides read TGCAGCGTTTCGGACGGAAATAGCAATCAGCCCCAGCATTTT. The chain employs TRBV29-1 and TRBJ1-5; D is ambiguous. Germline CDR1 reads SQVTM; CDR2 reads ANQGSEA. This CDR3 has 14 residues. The V end lost 5 bases, the J end lost 0 bases, and 11 bases lay between the germline ends.

The gene calls are TRBV7-3 and TRBJ1-6, with a possible D match to TRBD1 (5 bases). This CDR3 is built from 15 residues. Germline CDR1 SGHTA, CDR2 FQGTGA. Trimming shortened V by 2 bases and J by 7 bases, and 12 bases separated the two germline ends. CDR3 in amino acids: CASSLEGPGNSPLHF. DNA of the CDR3: TGTGCCAGCAGCTTAGAGGGGCCAGGGAATTCACCCCTCCACTTT.

The chain employs TRBV5-4 and TRBJ2-5; the D is unclear. The V end lost 5 bases, the J end lost 4 bases, and 9 bases lay between the germline ends. The CDR3 loop spans 12 amino acids. The germline V gene encodes CDR1 SGHNT and CDR2 YYREEE (reference sequence). CDR3 nucleotides: TGTGCCAGCAGTCCTTGGGGAGAGACCCAGTACTTC. Translation: CASSPWGETQYF.

The chain employs TRBV15 and TRBJ2-3; D might be TRBD1 (5 bases). The germline V gene encodes CDR1 LNHNV and CDR2 YYDKDF (reference sequence). Trimming shortened V by 3 bases and J by 3 bases, and 10 bases separated the two germline ends. This CDR3 comprises 14 residues. In nucleotides, the CDR3 is TGTGCCACCAGCAGGGACATTATAACAGATACGCAGTATTTT. Its protein is CATSRDIITDTQYF.

Concerning this clone itself: Other DNA sequences in the same sample also yield this CDR3. The CDR3 DNA follows: TGCGCCAGCAGCTTCCAGGGGACCGGGGCCAACGTCCTGACTTTC. Translation gives CASSFQGTGANVLTF. The V call is TRBV5-1, the J call TRBJ2-6, with D maybe TRBD1 (6 bases). Germline CDR1 and CDR2: SGHRS and YFSETQ. Trimming left V 2 bases short and J 4 bases short, with 10 bases between. The CDR3 contains 15 residues.

The chain combines TRBV7-2 with TRBJ2-1, with TRBD2 as a possible D gene (5 bases). Per germline, CDR1 SGHTA and CDR2 FQGNSA. V gave up 7 bases and J gave up 3 bases, with 16 bases separating them. This CDR3 comprises 15 residues. The DNA for the CDR3 is TGTGCCAGCACCTCCGGAAACGGGGACTACAATGAGCAGTTCTTC. Its translation is CASTSGNGDYNEQFF.

The J gene is TRBJ1-1, the V gene TRBV4-1, with 10 bases aligning to TRBD1. The trim removed 6 bases at V and 6 bases at J, leaving 10 bases unmatched. The CDR3 consists of 15 residues. Germline V CDR1 and CDR2: MGHRA, YSYEKL. The CDR3: CASSHRTGGDAEAFF. CDR3 in DNA: TGCGCCAGCAGTCATCGGACAGGGGGAGATGCTGAAGCTTTCTTT.

V usage is TRBV13 and J usage is TRBJ2-1; D ambiguous. CDR1 and CDR2 from the germline V gene are PRHDT and FYEKMQ (reference sequence). The ends were cut back, 5 bases at V and 2 bases at J, with 13 bases in the middle. The CDR3 runs 15 residues. The DNA for the CDR3 is TGTGCCAGCAGCCGAGCTACCCGCCCCTACAATGAGCAGTTCTTC. This sequence encodes CASSRATRPYNEQFF. Full variable domain (outside the CDR3, taken from reference TRBV13 and TRBJ2-1): AAGVIQSPRHLIKEKRETATLKCYPIPRHDTVYWYQQGPGQDPQFLISFYEKMQSDKGSIPDRFSAQQFSDYHSELNMSSLELGDSALYFCASSRATRPYNEQFFGPGTRLTVL.

This clone was seen a few times. The chain recombines TRBV7-8 with TRBJ2-5; 11 bases fit TRBD1. With V trimmed by 5 bases and J by 2 bases, 1 base remained unmatched. This CDR3 region has 14 residues. The V gene's germline CDR1 is SGHVS and CDR2 FQNEAQ. The CDR3 protein is CASSRDRGQETQYF. In DNA form, the CDR3 reads TGTGCCAGCAGCCGGGACAGGGGGCAAGAGACCCAGTACTTC. The full variable domain, rest sourced from reference TRBV7-8 and TRBJ2-5, is GAGVSQSPRYKVAKRGQDVALRCDPISGHVSLFWYQQALGQGPEFLTYFQNEAQLDKSGLPSDRFFAERPEGSVSTLKIQRTQQEDSAVYLCASSRDRGQETQYFGPGTRLLVL.

This clone has a handful of counts. The chain recombines TRBV7-2 with TRBJ1-5; D is undetermined. From germline, CDR1 is SGHTA and CDR2 FQGNSA. This CDR3 spans 13 amino acids. Trimming pared 5 bases from V and 11 bases from J, leaving 16 bases between. CDR3 DNA: TGTGCCAGCAGCGCAGGTTTTAGCGAGGCCCAGCATTTT. Translating gives CASSAGFSEAQHF.

CDR3 nucleotide sequence: TGCGCCAGCAGCCAACCTACCGGGACACCCCGAGTAAAACTGTTTTTT. Residues: CASSQPTGTPRVKLFF. The V call is TRBV4-1, the J call TRBJ1-4; tentative D call: TRBD1 (6 bases). Germline V gene sequence: CDR1 MGHRA, CDR2 YSYEKL. The V end lost 2 bases, the J end lost 10 bases, and 20 bases lay between the germline ends. The CDR3 runs 16 residues.